This T cell receptor beta chain was retrieved from a study of blood T cell repertoires in COVID-19. Libraries were prepared by immunoSEQ multiplex PCR; TCRdb keeps only in-frame clonotypes and omits some of them. Counted here are about 160,000 clones, roughly 80% occurring once; the ten biggest clones make up roughly 8.3%. CDR1 and CDR2 from the germline V gene are SGHAT and FQNNGV. The CDR3 covers 14 residues. J gave up 7 bases and V 1 base, and 4 bases lay outside the gene matches. This TCR was sampled from a man between 60 and 75 years old with acute or convalescent COVID-19. The sequenced sample consisted of peripheral blood. This rearrangement joins TRBV11-2 to TRBJ1-1; TRBD1 aligns across 9 bases. Written as DNA, the CDR3 is TGTGCCAGCAGCTTAGGGACAGGGGCAGTTGAAGCTTTCTTT. This encodes CASSLGTGAVEAFF.